The entry that follows covers one T cell receptor beta chain sequence. Its antigen is undetermined. This sample was taken from a study of cytomegalovirus exposure and HLA in healthy donors. Study information: Earlier results showed 90 million to 120 million unique TCR beta sequences derived from roughly 190 million T cells. General observations from the study: Using a false discovery rate of 0.05, a later analysis showed that around 16,000 TCR beta sequences were associated with HLA alleles.

There are 11 residues in the CDR3. The V end was cut by 6 bases, the J end by 6 bases, with 6 bases between. Germline V gene sequence: CDR1 KGHSH, CDR2 LQKENI. With 60 Vbeta and 13 Jbeta primers, the PCR was carried out. TCRdb keeps only in-frame clones here, not all; method: immunoSEQ multiplex PCR. The table lists 150,000 or so clones, about three quarters of them singletons. The origin of this receptor is a girl aged 10-17 years in good health and CMV-seronegative. The source material was PBMCs. The chain has TRBV18 and TRBJ2-1; no clear D gene. The CDR3 protein is CASSPSNEQFF. The CDR3 DNA sequence: TGTGCCAGCTCCCCCAGCAATGAGCAGTTCTTC. The variable domain in full, completed from reference TRBV18 and TRBJ2-1, reads NAGVMQNPRHLVRRRGQEARLRCSPMKGHSHVYWYRQLPEEGLKFMVYLQKENIIDESGMPKERFSAEFPKEGPSILRIQQVVRGDSAAYFCASSPSNEQFFGPGTRLTVL.